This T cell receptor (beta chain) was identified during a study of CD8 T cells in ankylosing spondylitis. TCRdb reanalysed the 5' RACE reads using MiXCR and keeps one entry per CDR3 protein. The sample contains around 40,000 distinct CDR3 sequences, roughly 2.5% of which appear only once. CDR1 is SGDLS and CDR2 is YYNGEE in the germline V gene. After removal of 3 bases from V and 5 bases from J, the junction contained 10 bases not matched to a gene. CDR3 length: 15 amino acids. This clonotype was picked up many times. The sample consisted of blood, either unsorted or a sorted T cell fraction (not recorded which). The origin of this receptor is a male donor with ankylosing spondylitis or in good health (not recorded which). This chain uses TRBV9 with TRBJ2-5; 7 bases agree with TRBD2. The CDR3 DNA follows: TGTGCCAGCAGCGCCGGTTGGGGGGGTTTTGAGACCCAGTACTTC. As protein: CASSAGWGGFETQYF.